Presented here are 13 T cell receptor beta chains from one specimen sequenced in a study of T cells in Graves' hyperthyroidism and ophthalmopathy. The investigators amplified TCR beta CDR3 regions from RNA transcripts. HTBI primers were the set used in a first-round RT-PCR of the TCR CDR3. TCRdb re-analysed the multiplex PCR reads in MiXCR, keeping a single row per CDR3 protein. Altogether about 500,000 distinct CDR3 sequences are present, approximately 15% being singletons, with the ten largest covering roughly 17%. Sequenced input: blood. These receptors were collected from a woman under 30 with Graves' hyperthyroidism.

The sample holds many counts of this clonotype. This sequence joins TRBV30 and TRBJ1-1; D is unresolved. The germline gives CDR1 GTSNPN, CDR2 SVGIG (reference sequence). The CDR3 is made up of 14 amino acids. Trimming cost V 3 bases and J 1 base, with 12 bases left between them. DNA of the CDR3: TGTGCCTGGAGCCGGAGCAATCCGAACACTGAAGCTTTCTTT. It codes for CAWSRSNPNTEAFF. Complete variable domain (other parts from reference TRBV30 and TRBJ1-1): SQTIHQWPATLVQPVGSPLSLECTVEGTSNPNLYWYRQAAGRGLQLLFYSVGIGQISSEVPQNLSASRPQDRQFILSSKKLLLSDSGFYLCAWSRSNPNTEAFFGQGTRLTVV.

In its sample, this clonotype was seen many times. This chain uses TRBV3-1 with TRBJ1-2, with 7 bases identical to TRBD1. Unmatched junction bases numbered 4, after V lost 1 base and J lost 5 bases. This CDR3 is built from 14 residues. Germline V gene lookup returns CDR1 LGHDT and CDR2 YNNKEL (reference sequence). The CDR3 here is CASSQAGGAYGYTF. The CDR3, as DNA: TGTGCCAGCAGCCAAGCAGGGGGGGCGTATGGCTACACCTTC.

A few counts support this clonotype. This may come from a read error, since a much larger clone is one base off. The chain recombines TRBV20-1 with TRBJ2-1; a weak D match, TRBD2 (5 bases). CDR1 DFQATT and CDR2 SNEGSKA come from the germline V gene (reference sequence). With 5 bases removed from V and 7 bases from J, the gap between germline ends came to 9 bases. This CDR3 spans 11 amino acids. The CDR3 nucleotides read TGCAGTGCTGGGAGCTGGAATGAGCAGTTCTTC. As protein: CSAGSWNEQFF.

This clonotype was seen a few times. CDR3 bases: TGTGCCAGCAGTTACTCGAAACAGATCACCGGGGAGCTGTTTTTT. It codes for CASSYSKQITGELFF. V and J are TRBV6-2 or TRBV6-3 and TRBJ2-2, with D hard to call. This CDR3 is built from 15 residues. V lost 0 bases and J 4 bases, leaving 9 bases between the germline ends. Looked up from germline, CDR1 is MNHEY and CDR2 is SVGEGT.

This clonotype occurred many times. The chain links TRBV6-2 or TRBV6-3 to TRBJ1-1; D remains ambiguous. Germline CDR1 MNHEY, CDR2 SVGEGT. Trimming left V 5 bases short and J 1 base short, with 14 bases between. The CDR3 contains 15 residues. This CDR3 is CASSPLVAWNTEAFF. The CDR3 nucleotides are TGTGCCAGCAGTCCCCTGGTCGCCTGGAACACTGAAGCTTTCTTT.

This clonotype appeared many times. The V and J genes are TRBV10-3 and TRBJ2-7; D is unresolved. The V gene lost 9 bases and the J gene lost 3 bases, with 15 bases spanning the gap. CDR3 length: 13 residues. From germline, CDR1 is ENHRY and CDR2 SYGVKD. CDR3 nucleotides: TGTGCCATGGCCCCATCACGGAACTACGAGCAGTACGTC. It yields the protein CAMAPSRNYEQYV.

This clonotype has at least ten counts. The rearrangement uses TRBV2 and TRBJ2-1, with 8 bases identical to TRBD2. The trim removed 6 bases at V and 9 bases at J, leaving 4 bases unmatched. The CDR3 extends over 12 amino acids. Germline assignment: CDR1 SNHLY and CDR2 FYNNEI. The CDR3 region has the DNA TGTGCCAGCAGGGATAGCGGGGCTGAGCAGTTCTTC. This gives the protein CASRDSGAEQFF.

This chain joins TRBV7-8 and TRBJ1-2, with unresolved D. CDR3 length: 14 residues. The germline V gene has CDR1 SGHVS and CDR2 FQNEAQ. V was trimmed by 2 bases and J by 8 bases, leaving 15 bases between them. CDR3 nucleotide sequence: TGTGCCAGCAGCTTAAGGGCCGGGAACAGAGGCTACACCTTC. Protein sequence: CASSLRAGNRGYTF.

This clonotype was observed many times. The chain is built from TRBV12-3 or TRBV12-4 and TRBJ2-1, with D possibly TRBD2 on 5 matching bases. Trimming left V 1 base short and J 6 bases short, with 13 bases between. CDR3 size: 15 residues. For the CDR3, the DNA is TGTGCCAGCAGTTTAGGCGGGTCGTACAGCAATGAGCAGTTCTTC. It translates to CASSLGGSYSNEQFF.

The rearrangement uses TRBV19 and TRBJ2-2; 9 bases agree with TRBD2. Unmatched junction bases numbered 4, after V lost 3 bases and J lost 5 bases. The germline V gene encodes CDR1 LNHDA and CDR2 SQIVND (reference sequence). The CDR3 length is 15 residues. The CDR3 region is CASSMLSGGTGELFF. The CDR3 DNA sequence: TGTGCCAGTAGTATGCTAAGCGGGGGGACCGGGGAGCTGTTTTTT.

This clonotype was counted at least ten times. The CDR3: CASVIAAGGWNEQFF. CDR3 bases: TGTGCCAGTGTCATAGCTGCCGGGGGCTGGAATGAGCAGTTCTTC. This rearrangement joins TRBV19 to TRBJ2-1; D might be TRBD1 or TRBD2, each matching 6 bases. The CDR3 runs to 15 residues. Trimming pared 8 bases from V and 7 bases from J, leaving 21 bases between. Germline CDR1 and CDR2: LNHDA and SQIVND (reference sequence).

This clonotype has just a few counts. V and J are TRBV12-3 or TRBV12-4 and TRBJ1-5; the D is unclear. This CDR3 spans 14 amino acids. V was shortened by 3 bases and J by 3 bases, with 9 bases between the two germline ends. The CDR3 nucleotides are TGTGCCAGCAGTTTTAGAGGCCCCAATCAGCCCCAGCATTTT. Translated, it gives CASSFRGPNQPQHF.

This clonotype was detected ten times or more. This sequence joins TRBV30 and TRBJ1-5; D may be TRBD1 (5 bases). CDR3 length: 15 residues. With 0 bases removed from V and 2 bases from J, the gap between germline ends came to 11 bases. Germline CDR1 GTSNPN, CDR2 SVGIG (reference sequence). In DNA, the CDR3 is TGTGCCTGGAGTGTAGGGGATCTCGGCAATCAGCCCCAGCATTTT. It encodes CAWSVGDLGNQPQHF. Based on the CDR3 plus reference TRBV30 and TRBJ1-5, the full variable domain is SQTIHQWPATLVQPVGSPLSLECTVEGTSNPNLYWYRQAAGRGLQLLFYSVGIGQISSEVPQNLSASRPQDRQFILSSKKLLLSDSGFYLCAWSVGDLGNQPQHFGDGTRLSIL.